The clone carrying this T cell receptor (beta chain) has a handful of counts. In germline, CDR1 is SGHRS, CDR2 YFSETQ. The CDR3 length is 17 residues. Losses at the gene ends were 3 bases for V and 1 base for J; bases not matched to a gene: 5. 60 Vbeta and 13 Jbeta primers were used in PCR. Sequencing was performed with immunoSEQ multiplex PCR; in TCRdb, only in-frame clones are kept and a portion is missing. The sample carries 100,000 to 120,000 clones, more than 75% recorded once. The data were taken from a study of cytomegalovirus exposure and HLA in healthy donors. The sequence was collected from a man in his forties in good health and CMV-seronegative. This rearrangement joins TRBV5-1 to TRBJ2-6; 9 bases are a match to TRBD1. Material: PBMCs. The CDR3 DNA follows: TGCGCCAGCAGCTGGGACAGGGAGGGATCTGGGGCCAACGTCCTGACTTTC. Its translation is CASSWDREGSGANVLTF.